Listed here are 18 T cell receptor beta chains from one sample, sequenced in a study of human T cells and chemical hapten exposure (dated by TCRdb to the early 2020s). Preparation of the library involved RACE. TCRdb shows the sequencer as NextSeq 500. The public sequencing data were trimmed at Q25 with fastp and processed into clonotypes with MiXCR by TCRdb, which kept only in-frame beta chains. Each CDR3 protein appears once, grouped with its most common genes and DNA. The sample table shows approximately 120,000 distinct CDR3 sequences, and about a tenth are seen once. The ten top clones hold 3% to 3.5% of the sample. The meaning of the sample's time point label: patch test 2, 6 weeks after DPC sensitization. This specimen's treatment or condition label, interpreted: therapeutic diphenylcyclopropenone sensitization with weekly scalp DPC. The specimen comprised whole blood, sampled in connection with sensitization to the hapten diphenylcyclopropenone (DPC). The receptors originated from a woman between 40 and 50 years old with alopecia areata. Some clones in this sample may be carry-over from other donors' samples.

The sample holds many counts of this clonotype. One end of the junction does not line up with germline, which may come from a read error. The rearrangement uses TRBV6-1 and TRBJ1-6; possible D gene TRBD1, 6 bases. The germline V gene encodes CDR1 MNHNS and CDR2 SASEGT. The CDR3 has 10 residues. CDR3 nucleotide sequence: TGTGCCAGACAGGGATCACCCCTCCATTTT. Translating it yields CARQGSPLHF.

The chain uses TRBV5-1 and TRBJ1-1, with 8 positions matching TRBD1. CDR3 length: 16 amino acids. V trimming: 6 bases; J trimming: 8 bases; junction bases outside the gene matches: 18. CDR1 is SGHRS and CDR2 is YFSETQ in the germline V gene. For the CDR3, the DNA is TGCGCCAGCACCCAGGGACAGGAGGTAGTACCAACCGAAGCTTTCTTT. Protein product: CASTQGQEVVPTEAFF.

This clonotype was counted between two and nine times. The chain links TRBV12-3 or TRBV12-4 to TRBJ1-3, with D possibly matching TRBD1 (6 bases). The CDR3 sequence is 15 residues long. V lost 4 bases and J 4 bases, leaving 14 bases between the germline ends. The CDR3 region is CASSYLGAQGNTIYF. CDR3 sequence (DNA): TGTGCCAGCAGTTATCTGGGGGCGCAAGGAAACACCATATATTTT.

Ten or more counts support this clonotype. This chain links TRBV2 with TRBJ2-5; maybe TRBD2 (5 bases). Deletions cut 5 bases from V and 5 bases from J, with 12 bases between. Germline V gene data show CDR1 as SNHLY and CDR2 as FYNNEI. The CDR3 contains 13 residues. The CDR3 spells CASSPNGVETQYF. The DNA for the CDR3 is TGTGCCAGCAGTCCAAACGGGGTCGAGACCCAGTACTTC.

In this sample, this clonotype turned up many times. The chain couples TRBV7-9 to TRBJ2-7, with D perhaps matching TRBD1 or TRBD2 (5 bases each). This CDR3 is built from 14 residues. Germline V gene data show CDR1 as SEHNR and CDR2 as FQNEAQ (reference sequence). With 5 bases removed from V and 1 base from J, the gap between germline ends came to 12 bases. The CDR3 region is CASSRRDGSYEQYF. In DNA form, the CDR3 reads TGTGCCAGCAGCCGACGGGACGGGTCCTACGAGCAGTACTTC.

The chain recombines TRBV20-1 with TRBJ2-7; no clear D gene. CDR1 and CDR2 from the germline V gene are DFQATT and SNEGSKA (reference sequence). Trimming left V 6 bases short and J 1 base short, with 16 bases between. The CDR3 has 14 amino acids. The CDR3 DNA follows: TGCAGTGCCCCCCCCACCGCCCCGTCCTACGAGCAGTACTTC. Translation gives CSAPPTAPSYEQYF.

This chain joins TRBV28 and TRBJ2-7; D unresolved. The germline V and J ends were trimmed by 4 bases and 4 bases, with 8 bases remaining between them. The CDR3 length is 12 residues. The germline CDR1 and CDR2 sequences are MDHEN and SYDVKM. CDR3 sequence (DNA): TGTGCCAGCAGTTGGGTGAGATACGAGCAGTACTTC. This gives the protein CASSWVRYEQYF. The variable domain in full, completed from reference TRBV28 and TRBJ2-7, reads DVKVTQSSRYLVKRTGEKVFLECVQDMDHENMFWYRQDPGLGLRLIYFSYDVKMKEKGDIPEGYSVSREKKERFSLILESASTNQTSMYLCASSWVRYEQYFGPGTRLTVT.

This clonotype was observed a handful of times. This chain joins TRBV5-6 and TRBJ2-7, with 7 bases that match TRBD1. The germline V gene has CDR1 SGHDT and CDR2 YYEEEE. J gave up 0 bases and V 4 bases, and 7 bases lay outside the gene matches. CDR3 length: 15 residues. The CDR3 DNA reads as TGTGCCAGCAGCCCTGACAGGGTCCCCTCCTACGAGCAGTACTTC. This sequence encodes CASSPDRVPSYEQYF.

The V call is TRBV6-2 or TRBV6-3, the J call TRBJ2-1, with D possibly being TRBD1 (5 bases). The CDR3 runs to 13 residues. CDR1 and CDR2 from the germline V gene are MNHEY and SVGEGT. V lost 2 bases and J 7 bases, leaving 9 bases between the germline ends. CDR3 DNA: TGTGCCAGCAGTTACGGTCCAGGGAATGAGCAGTTCTTC. This gives the protein CASSYGPGNEQFF.

This chain joins TRBV28 and TRBJ1-4; D remains ambiguous. Germline V gene sequence: CDR1 MDHEN, CDR2 SYDVKM. With 7 bases removed from V and 8 bases from J, the gap between germline ends came to 11 bases. This CDR3 contains 12 residues. CDR3 region: CASNAQSEKLFF. The CDR3 coding sequence is TGTGCCAGCAATGCGCAGAGCGAAAAACTGTTTTTT.

CDR3 nucleotide sequence: TGTGCCAGCAGCCCCGGACCCCCCTCTCCCCCCGAGCAGTACTTC. Its translation is CASSPGPPSPPEQYF. This sequence joins TRBV7-3 and TRBJ2-7; D gene uncertain. Germline CDR1 and CDR2: SGHTA and FQGTGA. The CDR3 length is 15 residues. V was cut by 5 bases and J by 6 bases, with 20 bases left in between.

The table lists this clonotype with a few counts. The chain has TRBV15 and TRBJ1-3; D remains ambiguous. CDR1 is LNHNV, CDR2 YYDKDF, per germline (reference sequence). The CDR3 covers 13 residues. V shed 0 bases and J shed 1 base, with 1 base lying between them. This chain's CDR3 is CATSRESGNTIYF. In DNA form, the CDR3 reads TGTGCCACCAGCAGAGAATCTGGAAACACCATATATTTT.

This clonotype was seen at least ten times. The V gene is TRBV7-9, the J gene TRBJ1-1; 8 positions match TRBD1. V was clipped by 5 bases and J by 8 bases; unmatched bases: 10. Germline V gives CDR1 SEHNR, CDR2 FQNEAQ (reference sequence). The CDR3 loop spans 14 amino acids. CDR3 sequence reads: CASSVRQGNKEAFF. CDR3 in DNA: TGTGCCAGCAGCGTAAGACAGGGGAATAAAGAAGCTTTCTTT.

As concerns this clonotype: Since a much larger clone is just one base distant, this may be a read error. The J gene is TRBJ2-7, the V gene TRBV27, with a weak D call TRBD1 (6 bases). The CDR3 extends over 16 amino acids. The V gene's germline CDR1 is MNHEY and CDR2 SMNVEV (reference sequence). Trimming removed 7 bases at V and 4 bases at J, with 23 bases between. Here the CDR3 reads CASTQRGKDTFYEQYF. DNA for the CDR3: TGTGCCAGCACCCAGAGGGGGAAGGATACTTTTTACGAGCAGTACTTC.

This clonotype showed up many times. The chain has TRBV9 and TRBJ2-1, with 8 bases matching TRBD1. The ends lost 3 bases at V and 6 bases at J; junction bases unmatched: 8. CDR3 length: 15 residues. From germline, CDR1 is SGDLS and CDR2 YYNGEE. The CDR3 protein is CASSETGALLNEQFF. The CDR3 region has the DNA TGTGCCAGCAGCGAGACAGGGGCGCTACTCAATGAGCAGTTCTTC.

This clonotype has a count of ten or more. The rearrangement joins TRBV9 to TRBJ1-2, with a tentative D call TRBD1 (5 bases). Germline V CDR1 and CDR2: SGDLS, YYNGEE. Between the trimmed V and J ends, which lost 4 bases and 4 bases, there was a span of 17 bases. This CDR3 has 15 amino acids. The CDR3 nucleotides read TGTGCCAGCAGCCTTGCTGACGGGGCCGTCTATGGCTACACCTTC. Translation gives CASSLADGAVYGYTF.

V and J are TRBV9 and TRBJ1-6, with D maybe TRBD1 (5 bases). Per the germline V gene, CDR1 is SGDLS and CDR2 is YYNGEE. V lost 0 bases and J lost 7, with 11 bases in between. The CDR3 has 15 amino acids. The CDR3 sequence: CASSVAAGSNSPLHF. CDR3 sequence (DNA): TGTGCCAGCAGCGTAGCCGCAGGGAGCAATTCACCCCTCCACTTT.

The chain links TRBV4-1 to TRBJ1-1; possibly TRBD1 for D (6 bases). This CDR3 comprises 15 residues. Germline V gives CDR1 MGHRA, CDR2 YSYEKL. Trimming cost V 7 bases and J 1 base, with 16 bases left between them. As DNA, the CDR3 is TGCGCCAGCACCCCTTTGGGGGGGCGGAACACTGAAGCTTTCTTT. Its protein is CASTPLGGRNTEAFF.